The next 24 T cell receptor beta chains were all read from a single sample in a study of shared clonotypes between healthy human individuals. Clones were sequenced by immunoSEQ multiplex PCR, and TCRdb holds only the in-frame ones, with some missing. The sample comprises about 1 million clones, more than 75% of which are singletons, and 0.5% to 0.6% rests with the top ten. Sequencing was done on a sample of memory CD4+ T cells from PBMCs. Documented subset: CD45RA-negative fraction. The receptors were sampled from a man between 18 and 29 years old in good health. Some clones in this sample may be carry-over from other donors' samples.

The chain has TRBV9 and TRBJ1-3, with D unresolved. V lost 2 bases and J 0 bases, leaving 12 bases between the germline ends. Germline CDR1 SGDLS, CDR2 YYNGEE. The CDR3 is made up of 16 amino acids. As DNA, the CDR3 is TGTGCCAGCAGCGTTGAAAGAACCAACTCTGGAAACACCATATATTTT. Translating gives CASSVERTNSGNTIYF.

J is TRBJ1-5 and V is TRBV10-3, with D tentatively TRBD1 (5 bases). The germline V gene encodes CDR1 ENHRY and CDR2 SYGVKD. This CDR3 region has 15 residues. Trimming left V 6 bases short and J 1 base short, with 13 bases between. CDR3 amino acids: CAIRGTRTSNQPQHF. The CDR3 DNA is TGTGCCATCAGGGGAACCAGGACAAGCAATCAGCCCCAGCATTTT.

The chain carries TRBV5-4 and TRBJ2-2; the D gene is possibly TRBD1 (5 bases). V lost 0 bases to trimming and J lost 2 bases, with 8 bases between them. The CDR3 consists of 15 residues. Germline values: CDR1 SGHNT, CDR2 YYREEE (reference sequence). Here the CDR3 reads CASSLAQVNTGELFF. As DNA, the CDR3 is TGTGCCAGCAGCTTGGCACAGGTCAACACCGGGGAGCTGTTTTTT.

This clone was counted many times. The chain carries TRBV9 and TRBJ2-1; TRBD2 aligns across 8 bases. Trimming removed 0 bases from V and 6 bases from J; junction bases left unmatched: 5. The CDR3 runs to 15 residues. CDR1 and CDR2 (germline): SGDLS, YYNGEE. As DNA, the CDR3 is TGTGCCAGCAGCGTAGGGGGGACTAGTGTCAATGAGCAGTTCTTC. This gives the protein CASSVGGTSVNEQFF.

J is TRBJ2-7 and V is TRBV27; D might be TRBD1 (5 bases). Germline values: CDR1 MNHEY, CDR2 SMNVEV (reference sequence). V lost 8 bases and J 5 bases, leaving 19 bases between the germline ends. The CDR3 extends over 14 amino acids. The CDR3 bases are TGTGCCAGCTCTCGTTTTGGGCAGGGTCACGAGCAGTACTTC. Protein product: CASSRFGQGHEQYF.

The chain couples TRBV4-2 to TRBJ2-7, with 10 bases lining up with TRBD2. This CDR3 contains 16 residues. J gave up 0 bases and V 4 bases, and 6 bases lay outside the gene matches. Germline values: CDR1 LGHNA, CDR2 YNFKEQ. The DNA for the CDR3 is TGTGCCAGCAGCCCGGGACTAGCGTCCAGCTCCTACGAGCAGTACTTC. Amino acids: CASSPGLASSSYEQYF.

V is TRBV7-9 and J is TRBJ1-6; D might be TRBD1 (6 bases). CDR1 is SEHNR and CDR2 is FQNEAQ in the germline V gene (reference sequence). With 6 bases removed from V and 11 bases from J, the gap between germline ends came to 11 bases. The CDR3 runs to 12 residues. CDR3 protein: CASSRGGTPLHF. DNA for the CDR3: TGTGCCAGCAGTCGAGGGGGGACACCCCTCCACTTT.

The chain recombines TRBV5-1 with TRBJ2-7; possible D gene TRBD1, 5 bases. Between the trimmed V and J ends, which lost 0 bases and 0 bases, there was a span of 10 bases. The length of the CDR3 is 15 residues. Germline lookup yields CDR1 SGHRS and CDR2 YFSETQ. CDR3 loop: CASSLGTIVSYEQYF. CDR3 nucleotide sequence: TGCGCCAGCAGCTTGGGGACAATCGTCTCCTACGAGCAGTACTTC. Variable domain in full (rest from reference TRBV5-1 and TRBJ2-7): KAGVTQTPRYLIKTRGQQVTLSCSPISGHRSVSWYQQTPGQGLQFLFEYFSETQRNKGNFPGRFSGRQFSNSRSEMNVSTLELGDSALYLCASSLGTIVSYEQYFGPGTRLTVT.

The gene calls are TRBV5-4 and TRBJ2-1; possibly TRBD2 for D (6 bases). Trimming removed 4 bases from V and 7 bases from J, with 18 bases in between. CDR1 is SGHNT, CDR2 YYREEE, per germline (reference sequence). The CDR3 is 15 amino acids. CDR3 nucleotide sequence: TGTGCCAGCAGCCTAAAGGTGAGCGGGCGGAATGAGCAGTTCTTC. It encodes CASSLKVSGRNEQFF.

Only a few counts were recorded for this clone. This chain uses TRBV6-1 with TRBJ2-1, with TRBD1 as a possible D gene (6 bases). Germline CDR1 is MNHNS and CDR2 is SASEGT. This CDR3 is built from 12 residues. V lost 5 bases and J lost 9, with 11 bases in between. In nucleotides, the CDR3 is TGTGCCAGCAGTAGGGGGTTCGTTGAGCAGTTCTTC. Translation: CASSRGFVEQFF.

This sequence joins TRBV18 and TRBJ2-3, with unresolved D. The V gene's germline CDR1 is KGHSH and CDR2 LQKENI. The CDR3 is 14 amino acids. The V end lost 3 bases, the J end lost 0 bases, and 7 bases lay between the germline ends. The CDR3 sequence is CASSPVPSTDTQYF. CDR3 coding DNA: TGTGCCAGCTCACCGGTTCCTAGCACAGATACGCAGTATTTT.

Comment on this clone: Germline is not matched at one junction end, which may reflect a read error. The chain is built from TRBV20-1 and TRBJ2-7; tentative D call: TRBD2 (5 bases). The CDR3 loop spans 11 amino acids. Germline assignment: CDR1 DFQATT and CDR2 SNEGSKA (reference sequence). CDR3 amino acids: CSARDSSEAPF. The CDR3 DNA reads as TGCAGTGCTAGAGATAGTAGCGAAGCCCCATTC.

The rearrangement uses TRBV5-1 and TRBJ1-2; possibly TRBD1 for D (6 bases). Trimming removed 3 bases at V and 4 bases at J, with 7 bases between. Per germline, CDR1 SGHRS and CDR2 YFSETQ. The length of the CDR3 is 12 residues. CDR3 in amino acids: CASSSGVYGYTF. The CDR3 bases are TGCGCCAGCAGCTCAGGGGTCTATGGCTACACCTTC. The full variable domain, with the rest looked up from reference TRBV5-1 and TRBJ1-2, is KAGVTQTPRYLIKTRGQQVTLSCSPISGHRSVSWYQQTPGQGLQFLFEYFSETQRNKGNFPGRFSGRQFSNSRSEMNVSTLELGDSALYLCASSSGVYGYTFGSGTRLTVV.

The rearrangement links TRBV2 to TRBJ2-7, with TRBD1 matching over 12 bases. The CDR3 contains 15 residues. From germline, CDR1 is SNHLY and CDR2 FYNNEI. The V gene end was trimmed by 3 bases and the J gene end by 2 bases; junction bases not matched to a gene: 2. The CDR3 nucleotides read TGTGCCAGCAGTGACCGGGACAGGGGGCCCTACGAGCAGTACTTC. Amino acids: CASSDRDRGPYEQYF.

This chain uses TRBV7-9 with TRBJ2-6; TRBD1 matches 8 bases. The CDR3 is 19 amino acids. V lost 4 bases and J lost 3; bases outside the gene matches: 14. Germline loops: CDR1 SEHNR, CDR2 FQNEAQ (reference sequence). In DNA, the CDR3 is TGTGCCAGCAGCTCCCGCCCGGGACAGGCGTATTTTGGGGCCAACGTCCTGACTTTC. Translating it yields CASSSRPGQAYFGANVLTF. Full variable domain (remainder filled in from reference TRBV7-9 and TRBJ2-6): DTGVSQNPRHKITKRGQNVTFRCDPISEHNRLYWYRQTLGQGPEFLTYFQNEAQLEKSRLLSDRFSAERPKGSFSTLEIQRTEQGDSAMYLCASSSRPGQAYFGANVLTFGAGSRLTVL.

This chain links TRBV28 with TRBJ2-7, with D unresolved. This CDR3 region has 12 residues. Trimming removed 7 bases at V and 3 bases at J, with 10 bases between. Germline-derived CDR1 and CDR2 are MDHEN and SYDVKM. The CDR3 here is CASTPGLYEQYF. DNA for the CDR3: TGTGCCAGCACCCCTGGGCTCTACGAGCAGTACTTC.

A remark on this clone: The junction does not match germline at one end; this may be a read error. This chain links TRBV15 with TRBJ2-2; 11 positions agree with TRBD1. Germline V gene sequence: CDR1 LNHNV, CDR2 YYDKDF (reference sequence). The CDR3 has 18 amino acids. CDR3 nucleotide sequence: TGTGCCACCAGCAGACCGGGACAGGGGGTCCGGAACGCCGGGGAGCTGTTTTTT. As protein: CATSRPGQGVRNAGELFF.

The chain joins TRBV7-9 to TRBJ2-6; D not certain. The V gene lost 1 base and the J gene lost 0 bases, with 7 bases spanning the gap. Germline V gene lookup returns CDR1 SEHNR and CDR2 FQNEAQ (reference sequence). The CDR3 is 16 amino acids. The chain's CDR3 is CASSLVRSSGANVLTF. The CDR3, as DNA: TGTGCCAGCAGCTTAGTTCGGTCCTCTGGGGCCAACGTCCTGACTTTC.

CDR3 amino acids: CASSLIPRRPSYEQYF. The DNA for the CDR3 is TGTGCCAGCAGTTTGATCCCGCGGCGGCCCTCCTACGAGCAGTACTTC. The genes are TRBV28 and TRBJ2-7, with unresolved D. Germline V gives CDR1 MDHEN, CDR2 SYDVKM. CDR3 length: 16 amino acids. V was cut by 3 bases and J by 0 bases, with 15 bases left in between.

V gene TRBV7-2 combines with J gene TRBJ2-2; the D gene is possibly TRBD2 (6 bases). The ends were cut back, 2 bases at V and 3 bases at J, with 19 bases in the middle. The CDR3 totals 18 residues. Germline assignment: CDR1 SGHTA and CDR2 FQGNSA. The CDR3 nucleotides read TGTGCCAGCAGCTTAAGATTCGGGGGAACTAGAGACACCGGGGAGCTGTTTTTT. It specifies CASSLRFGGTRDTGELFF.

The table lists this clone with a few counts. This sequence joins TRBV19 and TRBJ2-1; 8 positions agree with TRBD2. This CDR3 spans 16 amino acids. CDR1 and CDR2 (germline): LNHDA, SQIVND (reference sequence). V lost 1 base to trimming and J lost 3 bases; unmatched junction nucleotides: 5. The CDR3: CASSIVTAGVYNEQFF. The CDR3 DNA sequence: TGTGCCAGTAGTATAGTAACAGCGGGAGTCTACAATGAGCAGTTCTTC. Full variable domain (rest looked up from reference TRBV19 and TRBJ2-1): DGGITQSPKYLFRKEGQNVTLSCEQNLNHDAMYWYRQDPGQGLRLIYYSQIVNDFQKGDIAEGYSVSREKKESFPLTVTSAQKNPTAFYLCASSIVTAGVYNEQFFGPGTRLTVL.

V and J are TRBV28 and TRBJ1-5; 12 bases fit TRBD1. The germline CDR1 and CDR2 sequences are MDHEN and SYDVKM. Trimming at V came to 6 bases and at J to 4 bases, leaving 4 bases not matched to a gene. The CDR3 extends over 15 amino acids. The CDR3 sequence: CASRAGQGANQPQHF. The CDR3 DNA reads as TGTGCCAGCAGGGCGGGACAGGGGGCAAATCAGCCCCAGCATTTT.

The chain carries TRBV7-2 and TRBJ1-3; tentative D call: TRBD1 (5 bases). The CDR3 sequence is 15 residues long. Per the germline V gene, CDR1 is SGHTA and CDR2 is FQGNSA. V was shortened by 4 bases and J by 0 bases, with 10 bases between the two germline ends. The CDR3 region has the DNA TGTGCCAGCAGCTCGCGACAGCTCTCTGGAAACACCATATATTTT. As protein: CASSSRQLSGNTIYF.

The J gene is TRBJ1-2, the V gene TRBV5-1; D possibly corresponds to TRBD1 (5 bases). The V end lost 5 bases, the J end lost 0 bases, and 14 bases lay between the germline ends. The CDR3 contains 15 residues. Germline V gives CDR1 SGHRS, CDR2 YFSETQ. DNA of the CDR3: TGCGCCAGCAGGCCCGGGGCCGCCGCTAACTATGGCTACACCTTC. Amino acid sequence: CASRPGAAANYGYTF.